This T cell receptor (beta chain) was identified during a study of T cell responses to AZD1222 COVID-19 vaccine (dated by TCRdb to the early 2020s). For the wider study: TCR sequencing covered 233 trial participants: roughly 200 given two doses of AZD1222 and approximately 26 given two doses of MenACWY control vaccine. Trial participants were enrolled by age into subgroups of 18-55, 56-69 and 70-plus years, and around 140, 26 and 57 TCR-sequenced participants, respectively, were included in these subgroups.

CDR1 LNHDA and CDR2 SQIVND are derived from the germline V gene (reference sequence). Germline trimming: 4 bases from V, 3 bases from J; junction bases outside gene matches: 7. The CDR3, from cysteine to phenylalanine, totals 15 residues. Only the CDR3 region is kept as DNA, spanning 45 bases read in frame from base 1. The CDR3 regions of human TCRbeta chains were analyzed by immunosequencing. Per the original workflow: Repertoire TCRs were matched against a reference library of SARS-CoV-2-specific TCRs generated with the MIRA antigen-specificity platform. Breadth meant the fraction of unique TCRs that were SARS-CoV-2-associated, whereas depth meant the fraction of total T cells that were SARS-CoV-2-associated. Using the MIRA data, every spike-specific TCR was mapped to the spike region that the TCR reacted to and assigned to either a CD4 or a CD8 class. Log10-transformed breadth and depth values were compared by one-way ANOVA with Sidak's multiple comparisons tests. TCRdb carries this immuneACCESS record with in-frame sequences only. Its versions omit some clonotypes, under half of them owing to an unresolved V gene in the studies checked, with the rest unexplained. Clone size and the V and J calls come from that table; the DNA yielded D and trimming. A total of tens of thousands of clones appear in this sample, around 85% of them only once. The top ten hold around 3.6% of the sample.

Findings and caveats that apply to the study as a whole: Because no day 14 peak-response samples were available, repertoires were characterized only after the peak T cell response. Most participants were white British and females outnumbered males, and the authors suggested that clonal diversity may have been underestimated. The 56-69-year group was small, and its depth increase did not reach significance, likely because of low power. Reportedly, close to half of the unique spike-specific TCRs recognized epitopes lying outside the regions that are mutated in the B.1.351 and B.1.1.7 variants. Conclusions about previously exposed vaccinees are limited, since just five or six AZD1222 recipients were seropositive for SARS-CoV-2 at baseline. After two AZD1222 doses, both the breadth and the depth of spike-specific TCRs were significantly higher than at day 0 and than in MenACWY recipients. The vaccine-associated CD4 TCRs covered the entire spike protein, and the dominant responses fell in regions 160-218 and 743-854.

For this clone: Its target antigen remains unknown. No base quality information exists; no much larger clone differs at one position.

The sample's time point label, in plain terms: about 28 days (+/-7) after the second vaccine dose. AZD1222 recipients with second doses at about 4 weeks or about 12 weeks were pooled, because spike-specific TCR depth and breadth did not differ between schedules. The vaccinee samples were drawn from two UK trials, COV001 and COV002, one of which was a single-blind randomized controlled phase 2/3 trial testing AZD1222 (ChAdOx1 nCoV-19) in healthy adults. For TCRbeta chain sequencing, PBMC samples from trial participants were taken at day 0 and at day 28 after the second dose. The chain was built from TRBV19 and TRBJ2-7, with 9 bases matching TRBD2. Sequencing was performed on peripheral blood, taken 28 days after the second AZD1222 dose. The receptor was isolated from an adult who received the AZD1222 COVID-19 vaccine. In nucleotides, the sequence is TGTGCCAGTAGTAAGGGGACTAGCAAACACTACGAGCAGTACTTC. It specifies CASSKGTSKHYEQYF.